These 14 T cell receptor beta chains share one sample of origin, sequenced in a study of tumor and adjacent non-tumor tissue in lung cancer (dated by TCRdb to 2016 to 2019). Bulk unsorted tissue served as the source for RNA extraction, and RNA quality was assessed using a NanoDrop ND-1000 and an Agilent 2100. The library relied on multiplex PCR. Sequencing was performed on an Illumina HiSeq 2500. TCRbeta libraries were built by three rounds of nested PCR using primers (Table S4), following protocols modified from ARM-PCR. The public reads were reanalyzed by TCRdb: fastp trimming at Q25, MiXCR alignment, in-frame beta chains only. Every distinct CDR3 protein forms one entry, paired with its most common genes and DNA. The sample table holds some 80,000 distinct CDR3 sequences, of which 55% to 80% were seen once. 8% to 10% of the sample comes from the top ten. The sample consisted of lung tumor tissue. These receptors were taken from a woman aged 40 to 50 with non-small cell lung cancer.

Details on this clonotype: Germline and junction disagree at one end, which may indicate a read error. V and J are TRBV6-5 and TRBJ1-3; unclear D gene. This CDR3 comprises 14 residues. The V gene's germline CDR1 is MNHEY and CDR2 SVGAGI. The CDR3 is CASSHGEGINTIYF. Written as DNA, the CDR3 is TGTGCTAGCAGCCACGGGGAAGGGATAAACACCATATATTTT.

Concerning this clonotype itself: A clone one base away is much larger, so this may be a read error. The V call is TRBV5-5, the J call TRBJ2-7, with TRBD1 identical over 9 bases. The CDR3 contains 16 residues. The J segment lost 2 bases and the V segment lost 0 bases, leaving 6 bases of the junction unmatched. Germline CDR1 SGHKS, CDR2 YYEKEE (reference sequence). CDR3 sequence: CASSLVVGTGTYEQYF. The CDR3 DNA reads TGTGCCAGCAGCTTGGTAGTTGGGACAGGGACCTACGAGCAGTACTTC.

J is TRBJ2-3 and V is TRBV11-2; D might be TRBD1 or TRBD2, each matching 5 bases. This CDR3 is built from 16 residues. Trimming left V 6 bases short and J 10 bases short, with 26 bases between. Germline values: CDR1 SGHAT, CDR2 FQNNGV. CDR3 in amino acids: CASRPPIARGTNAQYF. The CDR3 nucleotides are TGTGCCAGCAGGCCTCCTATAGCGAGGGGCACAAATGCGCAGTATTTT.

The chain uses TRBV6-1 and TRBJ2-1, with a tentative D call TRBD2 (6 bases). V lost 6 bases to trimming and J lost 5 bases, with 20 bases between them. The germline gives CDR1 MNHNS, CDR2 SASEGT. This CDR3 spans 16 amino acids. The chain's CDR3 is CASSFSGGVANNEQFF. CDR3 sequence (DNA): TGTGCCAGCAGCTTCTCCGGCGGGGTGGCTAACAATGAGCAGTTCTTC.

This clonotype was found many times. V and J are TRBV6-4 and TRBJ2-1, with 9 bases lining up with TRBD2. V shed 4 bases and J 10 bases; nucleotides not matched to a gene: 2. Germline V lookup: CDR1 MRHNA, CDR2 SNTAGT. The CDR3 covers 12 residues. The CDR3, as DNA: TGTGCCAGCAGTGGAGGGACTAGCGAGCAGTTCTTC. As protein: CASSGGTSEQFF.

This clonotype occurred once. The junction differs from germline at one of its ends, possibly a read error. The chain is built from TRBV5-5 and TRBJ1-2; D uncertain. The CDR3 totals 15 residues. Germline V CDR1 and CDR2: SGHKS, YYEKEE (reference sequence). The CDR3 nucleotides are TGTGCCGGCAGTTTGGAATCGGGGAAGGCCCGCGGCTACACCTTC. Translating it yields CAGSLESGKARGYTF.

Regarding this clonotype: At one boundary the junction diverges from the germline segment, which might be a read error. The chain links TRBV4-1 to TRBJ2-3; D is unresolved. Looked up from germline, CDR1 is MGHRA and CDR2 is YSYEKL. The CDR3 loop spans 15 amino acids. Here the CDR3 DNA reads TGCGCCAGCAGCCCCATCCGGTCAAGCACAGATATGCAGTATTTT. Encoded protein: CASSPIRSSTDMQYF.

This clonotype was detected ten times or more. The chain has TRBV30 and TRBJ2-7, with 7 bases aligning to TRBD1. The CDR3 runs 13 residues. With V trimmed by 2 bases and J by 3 bases, 4 bases remained unmatched. The V gene's germline CDR1 is GTSNPN and CDR2 SVGIG (reference sequence). DNA for the CDR3: TGTGCCTGGAGTCGGGACAGCCTCTACGAGCAGTACTTC. Encoded protein: CAWSRDSLYEQYF.

This clonotype was found once. This likely comes from a read error, as the CDR3 has no conserved phenylalanine or tryptophan at its end. It is unclear where the CDR3 begins or ends on the DNA, so no DNA is shown, and the CDR3 is as TCRdb lists it. The genes are TRBV5-4 and TRBJ2-1; the table's D gene call, TRBD1, was not cross checked with the DNA. CDR1 is SGHNT and CDR2 is YYREEE in the germline V gene (reference sequence). The CDR3 has 14 residues if both end residues are counted. CDR3 sequence reads: CASSSGTGINEQLS.

The chain combines TRBV7-3 with TRBJ1-1, with 9 bases fitting TRBD1. Trimming cost V 5 bases and J 1 base; bases outside gene matches: 8. The CDR3 contains 16 residues. Germline V CDR1 and CDR2: SGHTA, FQGTGA. CDR3 sequence (DNA): TGTGCCAGCAGCCCCCGGACAGGGGCGGGGAACACTGAAGCTTTCTTT. Encoded protein: CASSPRTGAGNTEAFF.

Concerning this clonotype: A read error may produce the germline difference seen at one junction end. This rearrangement joins TRBV7-8 to TRBJ1-2; D might be TRBD1 (6 bases). Per the germline V gene, CDR1 is SGHVS and CDR2 is FQNEAQ. CDR3 length equals 14 residues. This CDR3 is CASSLPSGAGDYTF. As DNA, the CDR3 is TGTGCCAGCAGCTTACCGTCAGGGGCTGGTGACTACACGTTC.

Regarding this clonotype: This CDR3 is missing its conserved last phenylalanine or tryptophan, likely due to a read error. The genes are TRBV4-1 and TRBJ2-7; D uncertain. From germline, CDR1 is MGHRA and CDR2 YSYEKL. The CDR3 covers 15 residues. CDR3 bases: TGCGCGAGCAGCCATCCAGGAAGGAGCTCCTACGAGCAGTACATC. Translation gives CASSHPGRSSYEQYI.

J is TRBJ2-7 and V is TRBV11-2; possible D gene TRBD1, 6 bases. Germline V CDR1 and CDR2: SGHAT, FQNNGV. V was pared by 4 bases and J by 11 bases, with 15 bases between. The CDR3 totals 12 residues. DNA for the CDR3: TGTGCCAGCAGCTCAGGGGCGAGTAGTAAGTACTTC. This gives the protein CASSSGASSKYF.

Turning to this clonotype: Compared with germline, one end of the junction differs, possibly owing to a read error. The genes are TRBV6-2 or TRBV6-3 and TRBJ1-2; the D gene is possibly TRBD1 (6 bases). The CDR3 sequence is 14 residues long. Germline V gene lookup returns CDR1 MNHEY and CDR2 SVGEGT. The CDR3 region has the DNA TGTGTCAGCAATTGGAAGGGGGTTAGCTATGGCTATACCTTC. Translated, it gives CVSNWKGVSYGYTF.